This record covers a single T cell receptor (beta chain). With V trimmed by 4 bases and J by 4 bases, 10 bases remained unmatched. The CDR3 extends over 15 amino acids. CDR1 and CDR2 (germline): SGDLS, YYNGEE. The data were taken from a study of shared clonotypes between healthy human individuals. The wider study: The study enrolled two women and three men aged 18 to 49.

Only in-frame clones appear in the TCRdb table, and some are missing; sequencing was by immunoSEQ multiplex PCR. The sample holds roughly 700,000 clones; approximately 74% are singletons and the top ten take 1.5% to 2%. This sequence was found in a woman in her thirties in good health. This rearrangement joins TRBV9 to TRBJ1-1; 7 bases agree with TRBD1. The sequenced material came from memory CD4+ T cells sorted from blood. Subset denoted: CD45RA-negative fraction. DNA for the CDR3: TGTGCCAGCAGCCCCAGATCGACAGGGTTCACTGAAGCTTTCTTT. Its translation is CASSPRSTGFTEAFF.